Each of the 27 T cell receptor beta chains below was sequenced from the same sample in a study of OX40 agonist ivuxolimab in advanced cancers. Clones were read by immunoSEQ multiplex PCR, and TCRdb kept only the in-frame ones, dropping some. Of nearly 55,000 clones in the sample, about 89% were seen once. The starting material was CD4+ or CD8+ T cells sorted from blood, obtained in a trial of the OX40 agonist ivuxolimab. The receptors originated from an adult with an advanced solid tumor such as melanoma, head and neck, liver or kidney cancer.

The chain employs TRBV5-6 and TRBJ2-3; D is unresolved. The CDR3 has 15 residues. V lost 0 bases to trimming and J lost 0 bases, with 8 bases between them. Per germline, CDR1 SGHDT and CDR2 YYEEEE. The CDR3 spells CASSLVRYSTDTQYF. The CDR3 nucleotides read TGTGCCAGCAGCTTGGTAAGATATAGCACAGATACGCAGTATTTT. The variable domain in full, completed from reference TRBV5-6 and TRBJ2-3, reads DAGVTQSPTHLIKTRGQQVTLRCSPKSGHDTVSWYQQALGQGPQFIFQYYEEEERQRGNFPDRFSGHQFPNYSSELNVNALLLGDSALYLCASSLVRYSTDTQYFGPGTRLTVL.

The V gene is TRBV5-8, the J gene TRBJ1-5; TRBD1 might be the D (5 bases). Germline CDR1 is SGHTS and CDR2 is YDEGEE. The CDR3 runs to 15 residues. With 0 bases removed from V and 3 bases from J, the gap between germline ends came to 10 bases. CDR3 residues: CASSLGQGNNQPQHF. CDR3 DNA sequence: TGTGCCAGCAGCTTGGGCCAGGGAAACAATCAGCCCCAGCATTTT.

This chain uses TRBV30 with TRBJ2-6; 10 bases agree with TRBD1. The CDR3 covers 17 residues. CDR1 is GTSNPN, CDR2 SVGIG, per germline (reference sequence). V gave up 4 bases and J gave up 3 bases; unmatched junction bases: 9. The CDR3 here is CAWNLTGGTFGANVLTF. The CDR3 DNA reads as TGTGCCTGGAACCTGACAGGGGGCACTTTTGGGGCCAACGTCCTGACTTTC. The full variable domain, its missing parts supplied by reference TRBV30 and TRBJ2-6, is SQTIHQWPATLVQPVGSPLSLECTVEGTSNPNLYWYRQAAGRGLQLLFYSVGIGQISSEVPQNLSASRPQDRQFILSSKKLLLSDSGFYLCAWNLTGGTFGANVLTFGAGSRLTVL.

The rearrangement joins TRBV19 to TRBJ1-5; D is unclear. The germline V and J ends were trimmed by 7 bases and 2 bases, with 9 bases remaining between them. The CDR3 totals 13 residues. Germline assignment: CDR1 LNHDA and CDR2 SQIVND (reference sequence). The CDR3 DNA follows: TGTGCCAGTAAGACGGGTGGCAATCAGCCCCAGCATTTT. Protein: CASKTGGNQPQHF.

The chain has TRBV5-1 and TRBJ2-1; 10 bases match TRBD1. This CDR3 has 17 amino acids. Germline trimming cut 3 bases from V and 2 bases from J; bases unmatched to any gene: 8. From germline, CDR1 is SGHRS and CDR2 YFSETQ. CDR3: CASSSASGTGAYNEQFF. In DNA form, the CDR3 reads TGCGCCAGCAGCTCGGCCTCCGGGACAGGGGCCTACAATGAGCAGTTCTTC.

The chain recombines TRBV5-1 with TRBJ2-1; the match to TRBD2 covers 9 bases. This CDR3 contains 14 residues. The V and J ends lost 1 base and 7 bases, in that order; junction bases with no gene match: 3. The germline CDR1 and CDR2 sequences are SGHRS and YFSETQ. CDR3 nucleotides: TGCGCCAGCAGCTTGCTAGCGGGACGGAATGAGCAGTTCTTC. Its translation: CASSLLAGRNEQFF.

V and J are TRBV7-9 and TRBJ2-1; the match to TRBD2 covers 7 bases. V shed 5 bases and J 8 bases; nucleotides not matched to a gene: 9. There are 14 residues in the CDR3. Germline-derived CDR1 and CDR2 are SEHNR and FQNEAQ (reference sequence). The CDR3 loop is CASSGGGRAYEQFF. Here the CDR3 DNA reads TGTGCCAGCAGCGGGGGTGGGAGGGCCTATGAGCAGTTCTTC.

This rearrangement joins TRBV2 to TRBJ2-1; D gene ambiguous. This CDR3 has 15 residues. V was shortened by 2 bases and J by 5 bases, with 13 bases between the two germline ends. The germline V gene encodes CDR1 SNHLY and CDR2 FYNNEI. Here the CDR3 reads CASSERSVRHNEQFF. In DNA form, the CDR3 reads TGTGCCAGCAGTGAACGATCTGTACGTCACAATGAGCAGTTCTTC.

In this sample, this clone turned up once. The rearrangement joins TRBV9 to TRBJ2-6; 8 bases fit TRBD1. V lost 4 bases to trimming and J lost 2 bases; unmatched junction nucleotides: 2. Germline V gene lookup returns CDR1 SGDLS and CDR2 YYNGEE. The CDR3 extends over 15 amino acids. In DNA, the CDR3 is TGTGCCAGCAGCCCGGACAGGGCTGGGGCCAACGTCCTGACTTTC. Residues: CASSPDRAGANVLTF. Drawing the rest from reference TRBV9 and TRBJ2-6, the complete variable domain is DSGVTQTPKHLITATGQRVTLRCSPRSGDLSVYWYQQSLDQGLQFLIQYYNGEERAKGNILERFSAQQFPDLHSELNLSSLELGDSALYFCASSPDRAGANVLTFGAGSRLTVL.

V is TRBV5-1 and J is TRBJ1-1; a possible D gene is TRBD1 (6 bases). This CDR3 comprises 13 residues. V dropped 6 bases and J dropped 3 bases, with 12 bases sitting between them. Germline lookup yields CDR1 SGHRS and CDR2 YFSETQ. The CDR3 here is CASTQGFDTEAFF. The CDR3 nucleotides are TGCGCCAGCACTCAGGGGTTTGACACTGAAGCTTTCTTT.

The chain joins TRBV6-5 to TRBJ1-2; D is unclear. CDR1 and CDR2 (germline): MNHEY, SVGAGI. The V gene lost 6 bases and the J gene lost 3 bases, with 14 bases spanning the gap. There are 14 residues in the CDR3. The chain's CDR3 is CASRAWGSDYGYTF. The CDR3 coding sequence is TGTGCCAGCAGAGCGTGGGGAAGCGACTATGGCTACACCTTC.

The V and J genes are TRBV6-5 and TRBJ1-2; D is uncertain. CDR1 is MNHEY and CDR2 is SVGAGI in the germline V gene. V was clipped by 2 bases and J by 2 bases, with 15 bases between them. The CDR3 has 16 residues. The CDR3, as DNA: TGTGCCAGCAGTTACGGGAGATTAGGAGTAAACTATGGCTACACCTTC. As protein: CASSYGRLGVNYGYTF.

The genes are TRBV28 and TRBJ2-5; TRBD1 aligns across 9 bases. This CDR3 is 15 amino acids long. Per the germline V gene, CDR1 is MDHEN and CDR2 is SYDVKM. Trimming at V came to 6 bases and at J to 5 bases, leaving 10 bases not matched to a gene. CDR3 sequence: CASRPDRGRYETQYF. CDR3 sequence (DNA): TGTGCCAGCAGGCCGGACAGGGGACGTTACGAGACCCAGTACTTC.

This chain uses TRBV15 with TRBJ2-1; D ambiguous. The CDR3 is 13 amino acids. Germline V lookup: CDR1 LNHNV, CDR2 YYDKDF (reference sequence). Trimming cost V 5 bases and J 5 bases, with 10 bases left between them. As DNA, the CDR3 is TGTGCCACCAGCTACCGTCGGGACAATGAGCAGTTCTTC. Its protein is CATSYRRDNEQFF.

V is TRBV6-1 and J is TRBJ2-7; 13 bases map to TRBD2. Losses at the gene ends were 5 bases for V and 6 bases for J; bases not matched to a gene: 7. CDR1 and CDR2 (germline): MNHNS, SASEGT. This CDR3 spans 15 amino acids. The CDR3 loop is CASSLLAGGPPEQYF. The CDR3 nucleotides read TGTGCCAGCAGTTTACTAGCGGGAGGGCCGCCCGAGCAGTACTTC.

The CDR3: CASREQGVHEQYF. CDR3 nucleotides: TGTGCCAGCAGGGAACAGGGGGTCCACGAGCAGTACTTC. The chain combines TRBV6-6 with TRBJ2-5; 8 bases match TRBD1. The J call may be wrong; the DNA end is better matched by TRBJ2-7. This CDR3 spans 13 amino acids. The germline V gene has CDR1 MNHNY and CDR2 SVGAGI (reference sequence).

V usage is TRBV9 and J usage is TRBJ2-2, with 7 bases that match TRBD1. This CDR3 has 15 amino acids. With 2 bases clipped from V and 6 bases from J, the junction kept 7 bases outside the gene matches. Germline CDR1 is SGDLS and CDR2 is YYNGEE. CDR3 bases: TGTGCCAGCAGCGTGATTGGACAGGCTGCCGGGGAGCTGTTTTTT. This gives the protein CASSVIGQAAGELFF.

CDR3 region: CASSSQGQGQETQYF. The CDR3 bases are TGCGCCAGCAGCTCACAGGGACAGGGCCAAGAGACCCAGTACTTC. The gene calls are TRBV5-1 and TRBJ2-5; 9 positions match TRBD1. The CDR3 covers 15 residues. CDR1 SGHRS and CDR2 YFSETQ come from the germline V gene. Trimming took 3 bases from V and 1 from J; bases not matched to a gene: 4.

V is TRBV18 and J is TRBJ2-7; D call uncertain. The germline V and J ends were trimmed by 2 bases and 3 bases, with 8 bases remaining between them. There are 13 residues in the CDR3. Germline lookup yields CDR1 KGHSH and CDR2 LQKENI. The CDR3, as DNA: TGTGCCAGCTCACCAGGGCAGCGCTACGAGCAGTACTTC. This codes for CASSPGQRYEQYF. The variable domain in full, completed from reference TRBV18 and TRBJ2-7, reads NAGVMQNPRHLVRRRGQEARLRCSPMKGHSHVYWYRQLPEEGLKFMVYLQKENIIDESGMPKERFSAEFPKEGPSILRIQQVVRGDSAAYFCASSPGQRYEQYFGPGTRLTVT.

V is TRBV29-1 and J is TRBJ2-1; 9 bases line up with TRBD1. The J segment lost 8 bases and the V segment lost 5 bases, leaving 7 bases of the junction unmatched. The CDR3 is made up of 13 amino acids. Germline V gene lookup returns CDR1 SQVTM and CDR2 ANQGSEA. CDR3 coding DNA: TGCAGCGTTCCGGGACAGGGTGGCTATGAGCAGTTCTTC. Its translation is CSVPGQGGYEQFF.

The V call is TRBV14, the J call TRBJ2-1; D gene ambiguous. Germline V lookup: CDR1 SGHDN, CDR2 FVKESK. The CDR3 runs to 16 residues. Trimming shortened V by 2 bases and J by 2 bases, and 13 bases separated the two germline ends. Here the CDR3 reads CASSQYGGLTYNEQFF. CDR3 in DNA: TGTGCCAGCAGCCAATATGGTGGGCTAACCTACAATGAGCAGTTCTTC.

The gene calls are TRBV5-5 and TRBJ2-4; 10 nucleotides line up with TRBD2. The V gene end was trimmed by 4 bases and the J gene end by 7 bases; junction bases not matched to a gene: 5. Germline-derived CDR1 and CDR2 are SGHKS and YYEKEE (reference sequence). The CDR3 is made up of 14 amino acids. This CDR3 reads CASSTSSGGNIQYF. In nucleotides, the CDR3 is TGTGCCAGCAGCACGTCTAGCGGGGGTAACATTCAGTACTTC.

This chain links TRBV12-5 with TRBJ1-5, with D possibly being TRBD1 (5 bases). V was clipped by 5 bases and J by 7 bases, with 21 bases between them. Per the germline V gene, CDR1 is LGHNT and CDR2 is FRNRAP. This CDR3 region has 16 residues. CDR3 sequence (DNA): TGTGCTAGTGGTCCCCCTGGAGGAGGGGCATGGCAGCCCCAGCATTTT. Protein: CASGPPGGGAWQPQHF.

This clone is labeled as medium-sized. This chain joins TRBV14 and TRBJ1-2; no definite D call. This CDR3 is built from 14 residues. V was shortened by 3 bases and J by 7 bases, with 15 bases between the two germline ends. Per germline, CDR1 SGHDN and CDR2 FVKESK. The CDR3 protein is CASSQPPWSIGYTF. In nucleotides, the CDR3 is TGTGCCAGCAGCCAGCCGCCTTGGTCAATTGGCTACACCTTC.

The rearrangement links TRBV5-1 to TRBJ2-5; 10 bases match TRBD2. V gave up 3 bases and J gave up 5 bases; unmatched junction bases: 13. This CDR3 region has 17 residues. Germline V lookup: CDR1 SGHRS, CDR2 YFSETQ. CDR3 amino acids: CASSSATSGNHGETQYF. The DNA for the CDR3 is TGCGCCAGCAGCTCGGCCACTAGCGGGAACCATGGGGAGACCCAGTACTTC.

This chain connects TRBV28 to TRBJ2-7; D is perhaps TRBD1 (5 bases). The germline V and J ends were trimmed by 6 bases and 3 bases, with 9 bases remaining between them. The CDR3 length is 12 residues. Germline CDR1 is MDHEN and CDR2 is SYDVKM. CDR3 sequence reads: CASSGDSYEQYF. The CDR3 DNA reads as TGTGCCAGCAGCGGAGACAGCTACGAGCAGTACTTC.

The chain has TRBV29-1 and TRBJ2-7; 7 bases fit TRBD1. This CDR3 region has 14 residues. Trimming at V came to 6 bases and at J to 1 base, leaving 9 bases not matched to a gene. Germline CDR1 and CDR2: SQVTM and ANQGSEA. CDR3 DNA: TGCAGCGTACAAGCCGGGACAGCTTCCTACGAGCAGTACTTC. Residues: CSVQAGTASYEQYF.